This TCR beta chain was captured by sequencing in a study of CD8 T cells in ankylosing spondylitis. Overall study results and limits: Blood of patients with ankylosing spondylitis appeared to be characterized by a TCR beta motif of roughly eight highly homologous variants.

TCRdb ran MiXCR on the 5' RACE reads and lists one entry per CDR3 protein. The table has some 840,000 distinct CDR3 sequences, 12% seen once. This clonotype has a handful of counts. Its antigen is unknown. Germline CDR1 and CDR2: MNHNS and SASEGT. Trimming took 9 bases from V and 4 from J, leaving 10 bases between them. This CDR3 is 12 amino acids long. The clonotype originates from a male donor with ankylosing spondylitis. J is TRBJ1-5 and V is TRBV6-1; D remains unclear. Source material: blood, either unsorted or a sorted T cell fraction (not recorded which). The CDR3 nucleotides are TGTGCCAGTGGAGGGCCTAATCAGCCCCAGCATTTT. It specifies CASGGPNQPQHF.